A single T cell receptor beta chain is shown here with its context. TCRdb keeps only in-frame clones here, not all; method: immunoSEQ multiplex PCR. Of about 150,000 clones in the sample, about 88% were seen once. This sample was taken from a study of T cell responses to AZD1222 COVID-19 vaccine. J gave up 10 bases and V 5 bases, and 12 bases lay outside the gene matches. Germline V gene data show CDR1 as SGHTA and CDR2 as FQGNSA. The CDR3 is 16 amino acids. This receptor was taken from an adult in good health. The V gene is TRBV7-2, the J gene TRBJ1-6, with TRBD1 identical over 9 bases. The material was peripheral blood, obtained on day 0 of AZD1222 vaccination. The CDR3 region is CASSNEPGQGGSPLHF. CDR3 in DNA: TGTGCCAGCAGCAACGAACCGGGACAGGGAGGATCACCCCTCCACTTT.